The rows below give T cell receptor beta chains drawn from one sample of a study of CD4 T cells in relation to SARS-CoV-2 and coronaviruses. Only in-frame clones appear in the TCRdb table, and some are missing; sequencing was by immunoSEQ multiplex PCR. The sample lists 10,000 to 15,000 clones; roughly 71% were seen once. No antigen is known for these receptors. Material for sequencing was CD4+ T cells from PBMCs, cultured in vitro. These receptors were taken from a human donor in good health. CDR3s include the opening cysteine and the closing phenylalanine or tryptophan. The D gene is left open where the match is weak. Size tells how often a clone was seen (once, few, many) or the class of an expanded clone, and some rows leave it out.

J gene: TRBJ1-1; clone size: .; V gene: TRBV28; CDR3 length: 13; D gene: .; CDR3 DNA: TGTGCCAGCACTATCATGTCCGCCACTGAAGCTTTCTTT; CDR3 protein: CASTIMSATEAFF
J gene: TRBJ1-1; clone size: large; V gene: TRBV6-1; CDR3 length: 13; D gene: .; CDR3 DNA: TGTGCCAGCAGTGAACAGGGAGGGACTGAAGCTTTCTTT; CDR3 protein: CASSEQGGTEAFF
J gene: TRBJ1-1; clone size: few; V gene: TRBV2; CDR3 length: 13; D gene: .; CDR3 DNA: TGTGCCAGCCCAGGGCGGAAGGGAAAGCAAGCTTTCTTT; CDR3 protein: CASPGRKGKQAFF
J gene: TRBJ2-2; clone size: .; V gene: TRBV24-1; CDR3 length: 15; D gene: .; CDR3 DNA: TGTGCCACCAGTGAGGGGGGACTGAACACCGGGGAGCTGTTTTTT; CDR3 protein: CATSEGGLNTGELFF
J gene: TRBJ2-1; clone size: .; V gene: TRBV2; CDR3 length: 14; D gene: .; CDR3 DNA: TGTGCCAGCAGTGATCTAGCGAGCTACAATGAGCAGTTCTTC; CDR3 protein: CASSDLASYNEQFF
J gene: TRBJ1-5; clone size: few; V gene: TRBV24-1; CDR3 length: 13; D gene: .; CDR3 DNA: TGTGCCACCAGTGTAACGGGCAATCAGCCCCAGCATTTT; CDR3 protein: CATSVTGNQPQHF
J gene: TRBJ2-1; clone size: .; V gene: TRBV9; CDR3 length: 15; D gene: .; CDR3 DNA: TGTGCCAGCAGCGTAGATGTTACCTCCTACAATGAGCAGTTCTTC; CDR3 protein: CASSVDVTSYNEQFF
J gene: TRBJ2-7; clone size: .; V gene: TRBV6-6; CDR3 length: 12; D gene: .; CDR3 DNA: TGTGCCAGCGCATCAGGGAGCAGCGAGCAGTACTTC; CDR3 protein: CASASGSSEQYF
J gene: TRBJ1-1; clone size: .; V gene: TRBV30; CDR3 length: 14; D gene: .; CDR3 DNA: TGTGCCTGGAGCTGGGTGGATAGAAGGACTGAAGCTTTCTTT; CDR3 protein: CAWSWVDRRTEAFF
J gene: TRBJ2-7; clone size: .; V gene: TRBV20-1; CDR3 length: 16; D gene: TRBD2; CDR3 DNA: TGCAGTGCTAGTTACGACGGGACTAGCATTTGGCACGAGCAGTACTTC; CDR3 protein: CSASYDGTSIWHEQYF
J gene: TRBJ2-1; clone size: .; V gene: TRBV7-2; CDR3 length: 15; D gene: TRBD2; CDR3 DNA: TGTGCCAGCAGCTTAGGTATCGGGAGGATGTTTGTGCAGTTCTTC; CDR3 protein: CASSLGIGRMFVQFF
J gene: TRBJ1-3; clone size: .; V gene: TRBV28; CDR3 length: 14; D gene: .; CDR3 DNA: TGTGCCAGCCGGAGAACGGGTGATGGAAACACCATATATTTT; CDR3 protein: CASRRTGDGNTIYF
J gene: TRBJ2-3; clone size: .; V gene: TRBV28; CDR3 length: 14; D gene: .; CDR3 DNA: TGTGCCAGCAGTGGCCAGGGGACTGGAGATACGCAGTATTTT; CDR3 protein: CASSGQGTGDTQYF
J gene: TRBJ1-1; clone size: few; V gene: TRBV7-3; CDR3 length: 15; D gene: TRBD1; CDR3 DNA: TGTGCCAGCAGCTTGACGACAGGGTCTCCCACTGAAGCTTTCTTT; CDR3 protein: CASSLTTGSPTEAFF
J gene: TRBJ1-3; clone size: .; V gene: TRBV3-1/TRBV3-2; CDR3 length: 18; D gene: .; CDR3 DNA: TGTGCCAGCAGCCAAGAGGTTTTTCAGGGTCGCTTCGGAAACACCATATATTTT; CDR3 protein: CASSQEVFQGRFGNTIYF
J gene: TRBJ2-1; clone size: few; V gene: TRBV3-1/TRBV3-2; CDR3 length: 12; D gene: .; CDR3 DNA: TGTGCCAGCAGCCAGGATCGTAATGAGCAGTTCTTC; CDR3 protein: CASSQDRNEQFF
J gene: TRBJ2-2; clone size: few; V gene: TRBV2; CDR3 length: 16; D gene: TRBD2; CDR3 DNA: TGTGCCAGCAGTTATTCGCGGGAGGGCCAGGGCGGGGAGCTGTTTTTT; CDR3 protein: CASSYSREGQGGELFF
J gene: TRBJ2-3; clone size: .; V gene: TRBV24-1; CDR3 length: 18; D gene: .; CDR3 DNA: TGTGCCACCAGTGATCGCCGGGACGCTGGTCGAAGCACAGATACGCAGTATTTT; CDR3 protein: CATSDRRDAGRSTDTQYF
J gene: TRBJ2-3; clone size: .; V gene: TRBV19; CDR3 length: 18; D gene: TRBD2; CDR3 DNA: TGTGCCAGTAGCAACCTTCATGGCTCGGGAGGGCCCACAGATACGCAGTATTTT; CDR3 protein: CASSNLHGSGGPTDTQYF
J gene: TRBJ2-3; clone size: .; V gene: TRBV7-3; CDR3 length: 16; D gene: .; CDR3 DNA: TGTGCCAGCAGCACAGGCGGACAGATTTGGACAGATACGCAGTATTTT; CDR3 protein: CASSTGGQIWTDTQYF
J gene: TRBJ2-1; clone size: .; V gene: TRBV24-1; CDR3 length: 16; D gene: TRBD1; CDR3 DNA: TGTGCCACCAGTGATTCCACCGGGACAGTCTACAATGAGCAGTTCTTC; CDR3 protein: CATSDSTGTVYNEQFF
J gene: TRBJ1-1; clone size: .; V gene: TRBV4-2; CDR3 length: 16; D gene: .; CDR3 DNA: TGTGCCAGCAGCCCCCTTCTCGGATCCGTGAACACTGAAGCTTTCTTT; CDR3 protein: CASSPLLGSVNTEAFF
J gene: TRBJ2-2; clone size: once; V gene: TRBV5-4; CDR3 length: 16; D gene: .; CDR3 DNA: TGTGCCAGCAGCTTGGATGGGCTGCCGAACACCGGGGAGCTGTTTTTT; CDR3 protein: CASSLDGLPNTGELFF
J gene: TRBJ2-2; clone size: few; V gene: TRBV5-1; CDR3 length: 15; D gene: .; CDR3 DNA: TGCGCCAGCAGCCGGGGACGGACGAACACCGGGGAGCTGTTTTTT; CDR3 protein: CASSRGRTNTGELFF
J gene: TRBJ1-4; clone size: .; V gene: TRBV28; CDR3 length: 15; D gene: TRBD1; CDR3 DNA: TGTGCCAGCAGTTCACAGGGGGAGCCTAATGAAAAACTGTTTTTT; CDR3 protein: CASSSQGEPNEKLFF
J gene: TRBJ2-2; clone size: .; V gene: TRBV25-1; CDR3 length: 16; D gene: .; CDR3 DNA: TGTGCCAGCAGTGAATCGGGAACAGTCCTCCCCGGGGAGCTGTTTTTT; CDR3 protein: CASSESGTVLPGELFF